This T cell receptor beta chain was identified during a study of T-cell reconstitution after alpha-beta-depleted transplantation in children. The V gene end was trimmed by 6 bases and the J gene end by 3 bases; junction bases not matched to a gene: 12. The CDR3 consists of 16 residues. Unique molecular identifiers were incorporated into the prepared TCRbeta library. TCRdb processed the PCR reads anew with MiXCR; each CDR3 protein has one entry. This table has around 120,000 distinct CDR3 sequences, roughly 23% appearing once. The receptor's source is a male patient between 2 and 15 years old who had a stem cell transplant for chronic granulomatous disease, so the T cells may come from the graft donor. Sequencing used PBMCs, mostly from graft donor cells, obtained 180 days after TCRalphabeta/CD19-depleted stem cell transplant. The rearrangement uses TRBV12-3 or TRBV12-4 and TRBJ2-3, with 7 positions matching TRBD1. The DNA for the CDR3 is TGTGCCAGCAGGTGGTTGACAGGGATTATTACAGATACGCAGTATTTT. This encodes CASRWLTGIITDTQYF.